Below are 21 T cell receptor beta chains sequenced from a single sample in a study of shared clonotypes between healthy human individuals. The data were produced by immunoSEQ multiplex PCR, yet TCRdb's version contains in-frame clones alone and is incomplete. The sample includes 950,000 to 1,300,000 clones, under 80% seen only once; the top ten take approximately 1.5%. Sequencing was done on a sample of memory CD4+ T cells sorted from blood. Subset given: CD45RA-negative fraction. These receptors came from a man in his late teens or twenties in good health.

This clone appeared once. The gene calls are TRBV7-2 and TRBJ2-3, with 7 bases lining up with TRBD2. Losses at the gene ends were 3 bases for V and 0 bases for J; bases not matched to a gene: 6. CDR3 length: 16 amino acids. The germline V gene encodes CDR1 SGHTA and CDR2 FQGNSA. The CDR3 bases are TGTGCCAGCAGCTTGGGAGGGAAACCTAGCACAGATACGCAGTATTTT. It is translated as CASSLGGKPSTDTQYF.

This chain joins TRBV7-9 and TRBJ2-4; 9 positions match TRBD1. Germline V gene data show CDR1 as SEHNR and CDR2 as FQNEAQ (reference sequence). V shed 6 bases and J 6 bases; nucleotides not matched to a gene: 6. CDR3 length: 14 amino acids. This chain's CDR3 is CASSLPGQGNIQYF. The CDR3 bases are TGTGCCAGCAGTCTACCGGGACAGGGAAACATTCAGTACTTC.

This chain links TRBV18 with TRBJ2-7, with 13 bases that match TRBD2. J gave up 7 bases and V 1 base, and 4 bases lay outside the gene matches. Germline lookup yields CDR1 KGHSH and CDR2 LQKENI. The CDR3 sequence is 15 residues long. This CDR3 is CASSPRLAGGEEQYF. The CDR3, as DNA: TGTGCCAGCTCACCACGACTAGCGGGAGGAGAGGAGCAGTACTTC.

The chain couples TRBV19 to TRBJ1-3; D uncertain. V shed 7 bases and J shed 0 bases, with 10 bases lying between them. CDR1 and CDR2 (germline): LNHDA, SQIVND (reference sequence). CDR3 length equals 14 residues. The CDR3 protein is CASIDPSSGNTIYF. CDR3 nucleotide sequence: TGTGCCAGTATCGATCCCAGCTCTGGAAACACCATATATTTT. Combining the CDR3 with reference TRBV19 and TRBJ1-3 gives the whole variable domain DGGITQSPKYLFRKEGQNVTLSCEQNLNHDAMYWYRQDPGQGLRLIYYSQIVNDFQKGDIAEGYSVSREKKESFPLTVTSAQKNPTAFYLCASIDPSSGNTIYFGEGSWLTVV.

Comments on this clone: A single base separates this from a much larger clone, so it may be a read error. This rearrangement joins TRBV7-2 to TRBJ1-5, with 9 bases lining up with TRBD1. Trimming removed 5 bases from V and 4 bases from J; junction bases left unmatched: 3. CDR3 length equals 14 residues. The V gene's germline CDR1 is SGHTA and CDR2 FQGNSA. Written as DNA, the CDR3 is TGTGCCAGCAGCGTGGGACAGGGTAATCAGCCCCAGCATTTT. Its translation is CASSVGQGNQPQHF. The variable domain in full, with the rest retrieved from reference TRBV7-2 and TRBJ1-5, is GAGVSQSPSNKVTEKGKDVELRCDPISGHTALYWYRQSLGQGLEFLIYFQGNSAPDKSGLPSDRFSAERTGGSVSTLTIQRTQQEDSAVYLCASSVGQGNQPQHFGDGTRLSIL.

J is TRBJ1-2 and V is TRBV5-5; no clear D. V lost 4 bases and J 1 base, leaving 8 bases between the germline ends. Germline CDR1 reads SGHKS; CDR2 reads YYEKEE (reference sequence). This CDR3 has 13 amino acids. In DNA form, the CDR3 reads TGTGCCAGCAGCCCCAGTGATAACTATGGCTACACCTTC. As protein: CASSPSDNYGYTF.

Comments on this clone: The sample has other DNA sequences that encode this CDR3 too. The gene calls are TRBV19 and TRBJ2-7; D assignment may be TRBD1 or TRBD2 (6 bases each). Trimming pared 4 bases from V and 4 bases from J, leaving 11 bases between. There are 13 residues in the CDR3. Per the germline V gene, CDR1 is LNHDA and CDR2 is SQIVND (reference sequence). In nucleotides, the CDR3 is TGTGCCAGTAGTACCCAAGGGGGGTACGAGCAGTACTTC. Its protein is CASSTQGGYEQYF.

The CDR3 loop reads CASSLVQGWGGMNYGYTF. In nucleotides, the CDR3 is TGTGCCAGCAGCTTAGTACAGGGATGGGGGGGAATGAACTATGGCTACACCTTC. This chain uses TRBV7-8 with TRBJ1-2, with D possibly matching TRBD1 (6 bases). The CDR3 loop spans 18 amino acids. V shed 1 base and J shed 2 bases, with 20 bases lying between them. The germline V gene has CDR1 SGHVS and CDR2 FQNEAQ.

As for this clone: With a much larger clone just one base away, this may be a read error. Other DNA variants within this sample encode the same CDR3. J is TRBJ1-1 and V is TRBV6-6, with unresolved D. Per germline, CDR1 MNHNY and CDR2 SVGAGI (reference sequence). The ends were cut back, 0 bases at V and 1 base at J, with 3 bases in the middle. The CDR3 consists of 13 residues. CDR3 in DNA: TGTGCCAGCAGTTACTCGGCGAACACTGAAGCTTTCTTT. Translated: CASSYSANTEAFF.

DNA for the CDR3: TGCGCCAGCAGTCAATCAACGAGGGCGGGAGGCTACACCTTC. This encodes CASSQSTRAGGYTF. The V and J genes are TRBV23-1 and TRBJ1-2; no firm D call. TRBV23-1 is an ORF, with its function uncertain. The CDR3 has 14 amino acids. Trimming took 0 bases from V and 8 from J, leaving 13 bases between them.

This clone was seen just once. J is TRBJ1-6 and V is TRBV6-5; the D gene is possibly TRBD1 (5 bases). This CDR3 has 15 residues. V was clipped by 6 bases and J by 7 bases, with 16 bases between them. Germline CDR1 reads MNHEY; CDR2 reads SVGAGI. CDR3 in DNA: TGTGCCAGCAGCCCCCCGGGACCGAGAAATTCACCCCTCCACTTT. It codes for CASSPPGPRNSPLHF.

The chain combines TRBV5-1 with TRBJ2-1; 11 nucleotides line up with TRBD2. The V gene end was trimmed by 4 bases and the J gene end by 8 bases; junction bases not matched to a gene: 8. Germline V gene lookup returns CDR1 SGHRS and CDR2 YFSETQ. This CDR3 has 15 amino acids. The chain's CDR3 is CASSPTSGGIYEQFF. The CDR3, as DNA: TGCGCCAGCAGCCCCACTAGCGGGGGTATCTATGAGCAGTTCTTC.

As to this clone: Other DNA sequences of this sample code for an identical CDR3. V and J are TRBV30 and TRBJ1-5; D is ambiguous. This CDR3 is 14 amino acids long. V dropped 0 bases and J dropped 5 bases, with 11 bases sitting between them. Looked up from germline, CDR1 is GTSNPN and CDR2 is SVGIG (reference sequence). The CDR3 region is CAWSVRGSYQPQHF. For the CDR3, the DNA is TGTGCCTGGAGTGTACGGGGTTCCTATCAGCCCCAGCATTTT.

The chain combines TRBV7-3 with TRBJ2-7, with TRBD2 as a possible D gene (5 bases). The CDR3 covers 13 residues. V lost 5 bases to trimming and J lost 7 bases, with 15 bases between them. Looked up from germline, CDR1 is SGHTA and CDR2 is FQGTGA. CDR3 protein: CASSRGPTGEQYF. DNA of the CDR3: TGTGCCAGCAGCCGTGGGCCCACGGGGGAGCAGTACTTC.

The chain joins TRBV7-9 to TRBJ2-2; D gene ambiguous. V was cut by 1 base and J by 0 bases, with 9 bases left in between. CDR1 is SEHNR, CDR2 FQNEAQ, per germline (reference sequence). The CDR3 runs 16 residues. CDR3 DNA sequence: TGTGCCAGCAGCTTAGTATCCGCGGCGAACACCGGGGAGCTGTTTTTT. It encodes CASSLVSAANTGELFF.

V usage is TRBV29-1 and J usage is TRBJ2-5, with unresolved D. Germline CDR1 and CDR2: SQVTM and ANQGSEA. The ends were cut back, 8 bases at V and 5 bases at J, with 15 bases in the middle. This CDR3 has 12 residues. The CDR3 DNA reads as TGCAGCATAAACCGGATATTCGAGACCCAGTACTTC. It specifies CSINRIFETQYF.

The chain recombines TRBV5-1 with TRBJ2-7; 9 nucleotides match TRBD2. The CDR3 length is 18 residues. V shed 5 bases, J shed 1 base, and the junction held 16 bases outside the gene matches. Germline lookup yields CDR1 SGHRS and CDR2 YFSETQ. As DNA, the CDR3 is TGCGCCAGCAGACTTTTCCCTGGGGTAGCGGGGGTTTCCTACGAGCAGTACTTC. It yields the protein CASRLFPGVAGVSYEQYF.

This sequence joins TRBV6-1 and TRBJ1-1; a weak D match, TRBD1 (5 bases). CDR3 length: 14 residues. Trimming took 6 bases from V and 2 from J, leaving 13 bases between them. Per germline, CDR1 MNHNS and CDR2 SASEGT. The CDR3 is CASRVGDFNTEAFF. The CDR3 coding sequence is TGTGCCAGCAGGGTAGGGGACTTTAACACTGAAGCTTTCTTT.

This clone has ten or more counts. This CDR3 fails to terminate in the conserved phenylalanine or tryptophan, so it likely reflects a read error. Because the CDR3's place on the DNA is in doubt, the DNA is left out and the CDR3 is given as listed by TCRdb. The chain combines TRBV15 with TRBJ2-7. The CDR3 length equals 12 residues, ends included. Germline values: CDR1 LNHNV, CDR2 YYDKDF (reference sequence). The CDR3 loop reads CATSSMTHQIVL.

To note about this clone: With a much larger clone just one base away, this may be a read error. The rearrangement uses TRBV19 and TRBJ2-2; D is possibly TRBD1 (5 bases). Germline V gives CDR1 LNHDA, CDR2 SQIVND (reference sequence). Deletions cut 5 bases from V and 2 bases from J, with 12 bases between. The CDR3 length is 15 residues. CDR3 protein: CASSVRQSNTGELFF. CDR3 in DNA: TGTGCCAGTAGTGTGAGACAGTCAAACACCGGGGAGCTGTTTTTT.

The J gene is TRBJ2-3, the V gene TRBV7-8, with D perhaps given as TRBD1 or TRBD2 (5 bases each). V lost 5 bases and J 1 base, leaving 19 bases between the germline ends. The CDR3 runs 17 residues. Germline loops: CDR1 SGHVS, CDR2 FQNEAQ. The CDR3 loop reads CASSVLGRGTGTDTQYF. CDR3 coding DNA: TGTGCCAGCAGCGTACTAGGAAGGGGAACGGGCACAGATACGCAGTATTTT. Looking up the rest from reference TRBV7-8 and TRBJ2-3 gives the full variable domain: GAGVSQSPRYKVAKRGQDVALRCDPISGHVSLFWYQQALGQGPEFLTYFQNEAQLDKSGLPSDRFFAERPEGSVSTLKIQRTQQEDSAVYLCASSVLGRGTGTDTQYFGPGTRLTVL.